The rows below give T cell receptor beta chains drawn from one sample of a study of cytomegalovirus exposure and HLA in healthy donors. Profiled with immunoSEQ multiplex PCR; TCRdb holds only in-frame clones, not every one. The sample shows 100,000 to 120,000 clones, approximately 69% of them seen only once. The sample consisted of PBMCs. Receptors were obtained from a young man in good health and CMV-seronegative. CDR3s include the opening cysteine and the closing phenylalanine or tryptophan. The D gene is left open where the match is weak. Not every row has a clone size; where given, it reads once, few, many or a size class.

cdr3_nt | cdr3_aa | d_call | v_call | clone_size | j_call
TGTGCCAGCAGCGCCGGGGGAGGGGTAGACACTGAAGCTTTCTTT | CASSAGGGVDTEAFF | . | TRBV7-3 | few | TRBJ1-1
TGTGCCAGCAGCTTATTAGCGGGAGTCAGCAATGAGCAGTTCTTC | CASSLLAGVSNEQFF | TRBD2 | TRBV11-2 | . | TRBJ2-1
TGTGCCAGCAGTCCCCCGTGGGAGGATACTGAAGCTTTCTTT | CASSPPWEDTEAFF | . | TRBV28 | . | TRBJ1-1
TGTGCCAACGGTAGGGACATGAACACTGAAGCTTTCTTT | CANGRDMNTEAFF | . | TRBV2 | few | TRBJ1-1
TGCGCCAGCAGCCAAGCACGGCGGGAAAAACTGTTTTTT | CASSQARREKLFF | . | TRBV4-1 | . | TRBJ1-4
TGTGCCAGCAGAGCCCGCCGGGACAGGGAATCCTACGAGCAGTACTTC | CASRARRDRESYEQYF | TRBD1 | TRBV27 | . | TRBJ2-7
TGTGCCAGCGGGACGGGGGGGCTGGCAGTTAGTCAGCCCCAGCATTTT | CASGTGGLAVSQPQHF | . | TRBV28 | . | TRBJ1-5
TGTGCCAGCATAGGAGAGGGAAACACCATATATTTT | CASIGEGNTIYF | . | TRBV7-9 | . | TRBJ1-3
TGCGCCAGCAGCTTGGACAGCAAAAACATTCAGTACTTC | CASSLDSKNIQYF | . | TRBV5-1 | few | TRBJ2-4
TGTGCCAGCAGCCCGGGGGGTACAGGGAACGTGGGAAACACCATATATTTT | CASSPGGTGNVGNTIYF | . | TRBV5-4 | . | TRBJ1-3
TGTGCCAGCAGCTTACAGGGGAATCAGCCCCAGCATTTT | CASSLQGNQPQHF | . | TRBV11-2 | . | TRBJ1-5
TGTGCCAGCAGCTTAGAACCGTCGGTTGAGTATGGCTACACCTTC | CASSLEPSVEYGYTF | . | TRBV7-2 | few | TRBJ1-2
TGCGCCAGCAGCTTGGGCGGGAGCTCGGATACGCAGTATTTT | CASSLGGSSDTQYF | TRBD2 | TRBV5-1 | . | TRBJ2-3
TGTGCCAGCAGTTACGTAGACAAGACCTACGAGCAGTACTTC | CASSYVDKTYEQYF | . | TRBV6-6 | . | TRBJ2-7
TGCAGCGTGGAGGGGACAGGGGGCAACGAGCAGTACTTC | CSVEGTGGNEQYF | TRBD1 | TRBV29-1 | . | TRBJ2-7
TGTGCCAGCAGCCCCCGGGATAGGAATTCACCCCTCCACTTT | CASSPRDRNSPLHF | . | TRBV4-2 | . | TRBJ1-6
TGCAGCGTTTCTTCGACTGGAACTGAAAAACTGTTTTTT | CSVSSTGTEKLFF | . | TRBV29-1 | . | TRBJ1-4
TGTGCCAGCAGTTCCGACTGGGGCAATCAGCCCCAGCATTTT | CASSSDWGNQPQHF | . | TRBV2 | . | TRBJ1-5
TGTGCCAGCAGCGTCACCTTGACCGGGACTAGGTACAATGAGCAGTTCTTC | CASSVTLTGTRYNEQFF | TRBD2 | TRBV9 | . | TRBJ2-1
TGTGCCAGCAGCTGGGTCCGGGACAGGAATGACGAGCAGTACTTC | CASSWVRDRNDEQYF | TRBD1 | TRBV5-4 | . | TRBJ2-7
TGTGCCAGCAGTTTATCTGGCAATACCGGGGAGCTGTTTTTT | CASSLSGNTGELFF | . | TRBV27 | once | TRBJ2-2
TGTGCCAGCCAGGGACTGAGCTCCTACAATGAGCAGTTCTTC | CASQGLSSYNEQFF | . | TRBV18 | . | TRBJ2-1